This TCR beta chain was identified during a study of T cells in tuberculosis. The data were produced by immunoSEQ multiplex PCR, yet TCRdb's version contains in-frame clones alone and is incomplete. Here the sample spans 35,000 to 50,000 clones, around 94% being singletons. Sequencing was performed on PBMCs. The clonotype comes from a donor aged 10-29 years with latent tuberculosis or without tuberculosis infection. Some clones in this sample may be carry-over from other donors' samples.

The CDR3 DNA sequence: TGTGCTAGTGGTTTGGTACAGGCAGCTTCCTACGAGCAGTACTTC. It specifies CASGLVQAASYEQYF. V gene TRBV12-5 combines with J gene TRBJ2-7, with D tentatively TRBD1 (5 bases). CDR1 and CDR2 from the germline V gene are LGHNT and FRNRAP. Trimming took 0 bases from V and 1 from J, leaving 10 bases between them. The CDR3 runs to 15 residues.